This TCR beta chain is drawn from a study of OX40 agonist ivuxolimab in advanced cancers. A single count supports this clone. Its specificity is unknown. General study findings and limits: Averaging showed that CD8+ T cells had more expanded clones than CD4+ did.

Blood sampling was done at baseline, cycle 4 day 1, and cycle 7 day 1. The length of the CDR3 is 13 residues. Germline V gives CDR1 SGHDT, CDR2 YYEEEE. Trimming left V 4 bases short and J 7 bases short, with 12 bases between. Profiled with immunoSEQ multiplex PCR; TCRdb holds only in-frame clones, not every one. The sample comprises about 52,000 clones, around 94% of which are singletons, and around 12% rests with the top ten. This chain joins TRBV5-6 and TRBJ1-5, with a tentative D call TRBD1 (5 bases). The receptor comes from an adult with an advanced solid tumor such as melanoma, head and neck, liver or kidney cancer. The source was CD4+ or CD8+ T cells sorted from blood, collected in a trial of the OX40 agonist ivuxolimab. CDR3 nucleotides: TGTGCCAGCAGCCGGGGGGATTTCCAGCCCCAGCATTTT. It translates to CASSRGDFQPQHF.